The entry below describes one T cell receptor (beta chain). This sample was included in a study of control samples from healthy donors and cancer patients. Clones were read by immunoSEQ multiplex PCR, and TCRdb kept only the in-frame ones, dropping some. The sample has 150,000 to 200,000 clones; the top ten hold around 2%. This clonotype was obtained from a woman under 40 in good health. The material sequenced was blood.

The CDR3 is CASSTREGAQDGYTF. The DNA for the CDR3 is TGTGCCAGCAGTACCCGGGAAGGGGCCCAGGATGGCTACACCTTC. The chain is built from TRBV6-5 and TRBJ1-2; possibly TRBD1 for D (5 bases). Germline V lookup: CDR1 MNHEY, CDR2 SVGAGI. This CDR3 is 15 amino acids long. V shed 5 bases and J shed 6 bases, with 19 bases lying between them.